This T cell receptor (beta chain) was sequenced for a study of beta chain features in type 1 diabetes (dated by TCRdb to 2016 to 2018). About the investigation overall: No differences in mean age, gender distribution, total cell number or subset yield were found between patients and healthy donors. Across all samples, roughly 110,000,000 sorted cells were examined, and cell number per subset correlated strongly with RNA yield. The study compared TCRB repertoires of sorted circulating CD4+ T cell subsets between recently diagnosed type 1 diabetes patients and matched healthy donors. Regulatory and stem cell-like memory subsets were isolated from only 8 patients and roughly eight healthy donors, whereas naive and central memory subsets came from all 30 or so donors. What the work shows at the level of the full study, not this receptor alone: Only small numbers of individuals were included in the HLA sub-analyses, which left unresolved whether HLA type had any influence on TCRB rearrangement. Because cDNA was sequenced instead of genomic DNA, highly expressing activated cells could be over-represented, though the groups showed no difference in activation or CD3 levels. Naive, central memory and regulatory TCRB repertoires appeared more similar among patients than among healthy donors. Type 1 diabetes patients showed a moderate but significant shortening of TCRB CDR3 length in all four CD4+ subsets. PCR may preferentially amplify shorter templates, but because patient and control samples were amplified and corrected together, any resulting skew would affect both groups equally. Patients with type 1 diabetes made fewer insertions and deleted more nucleotides at VDJ recombination sites, implying thymic rearrangement abnormalities.

Each donor gave one peripheral blood draw, averaging approximately 120 mL, which was collected into heparinised tubes. A BD FACSAria II was used to sort naive, central memory, regulatory and stem cell-like memory CD4+ T cells with a panel that included CD45RO, CCR7, CD25, CD127, CD95 and CD27. Purity was above 95% for every sorted population. Right away, PBMCs were isolated by Lymphoprep density gradient centrifugation and were stained directly, with no culture step. So that batch effects would be minimized, each experiment stained and sorted samples in pairs, pairing one healthy donor with one patient. V is cut back by 6 bases and J by 1 base, with 2 bases in the junction unmatched. Inclusive of the bounding cysteine and phenylalanine, the CDR3 is 14 residues long. The entry retains the CDR3 DNA only, 42 bases that are in frame from base 1. The CDR1 and CDR2 encoded by the germline V gene are ENHRY and SYGVKD.

A few counts support this clone. Its antigen target is currently unknown. No much larger clone is present one base from it, and per-base qualities are unavailable. The High Capacity cDNA Reverse Transcription Kit was used to reverse transcribe all of the isolated RNA, meaning that expressed TCRB transcripts were what got sequenced. Deep immunoSEQ sequencing was applied to naive, central memory and regulatory T cell samples, giving an average of approximately 4 million total reads per sample. Sorted cells were lysed in RLT buffer, and RNA was extracted using DNase-treated RNeasy Micro or Mini kits according to cell number. To prevent cross-contamination, each cell subset was processed individually, whereas patient and healthy donor samples were processed jointly. The immunoSEQ multiplex PCR was used to amplify TCRB sequences from cDNA, yielding 87-bp fragments that span the CDR3 region. Sequencing of the amplicons was done on the Illumina HiSeq platform. The paper's processing steps were these. PCR bias was corrected computationally using synthetic template baselines, and reads within Hamming distance 2 were collapsed, with unmergeable singletons discarded. Reads were aligned against IMGT to assign V, D and J genes, CDR3 length and insertions or deletions at six rearrangement sites. Within each subset, clonotype counts were normalized to sorted cell number, after which true diversity and Gini coefficients were computed with the tcR R package. The overlap coefficient, calculated on TCRB nucleotide sequences, was used to measure repertoire sharing. Out-of-frame TCRB sequences from naive cells were analyzed to stand in for the pre-selection repertoire. This immuneACCESS table, as held by TCRdb, lists in-frame sequences with V and J called but not all clones. Of the missing ones, under half trace to an unresolved V gene in checked studies; the others have no known cause. V, J and clone size were drawn from that table, and D and trimming were deduced from the DNA. For this sample there are 330,000 or so clones; 20% appear just once. The ten biggest clones cover under 0.055% of the sample.

The sequence was collected from a woman between 18 and 29 years old in good health. Sequencing was carried out using naive CD4+ T cells from blood. Reading the label with the study, this specimen's cell subset or site is: true naive CD4+ T cells. The V gene is TRBV10-3 and the J gene is TRBJ1-1; 10 middle bases align to TRBD1. In nucleotides, the sequence is TGTGCCATCAGAGGACAGGGGGGGAACACTGAAGCTTTCTTT. The translation is CAIRGQGGNTEAFF.